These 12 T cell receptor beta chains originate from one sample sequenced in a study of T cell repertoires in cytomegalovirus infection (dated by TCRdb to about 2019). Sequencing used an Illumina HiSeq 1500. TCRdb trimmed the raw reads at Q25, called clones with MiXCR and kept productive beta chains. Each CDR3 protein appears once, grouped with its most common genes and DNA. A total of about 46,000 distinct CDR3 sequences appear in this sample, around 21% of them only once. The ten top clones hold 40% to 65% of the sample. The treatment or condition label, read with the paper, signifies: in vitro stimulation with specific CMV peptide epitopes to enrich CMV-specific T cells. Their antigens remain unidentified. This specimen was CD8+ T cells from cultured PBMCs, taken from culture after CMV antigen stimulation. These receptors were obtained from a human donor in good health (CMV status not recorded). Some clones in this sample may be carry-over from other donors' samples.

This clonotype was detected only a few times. In nucleotides, the CDR3 is TGCAGTGCTAGGGCCCTTGGGAATAGCACCATATATTTT. This encodes CSARALGNSTIYF. The genes are TRBV20-1 and TRBJ1-3; no clear D gene. The CDR3 has 13 residues. V lost 3 bases and J 9 bases, leaving 15 bases between the germline ends. The germline gives CDR1 DFQATT, CDR2 SNEGSKA (reference sequence).

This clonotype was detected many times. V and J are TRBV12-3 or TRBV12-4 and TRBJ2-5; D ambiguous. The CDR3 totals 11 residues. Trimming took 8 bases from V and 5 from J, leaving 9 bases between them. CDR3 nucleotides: TGTGCCAGCTCATGGGCGGAGACCCAGTACTTC. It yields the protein CASSWAETQYF.

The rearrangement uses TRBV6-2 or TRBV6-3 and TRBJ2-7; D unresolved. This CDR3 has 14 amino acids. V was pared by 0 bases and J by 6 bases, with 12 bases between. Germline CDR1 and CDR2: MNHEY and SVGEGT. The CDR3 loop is CASSYSTARFEQYF. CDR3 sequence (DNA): TGTGCCAGCAGTTACTCGACGGCGAGGTTCGAGCAGTACTTC.

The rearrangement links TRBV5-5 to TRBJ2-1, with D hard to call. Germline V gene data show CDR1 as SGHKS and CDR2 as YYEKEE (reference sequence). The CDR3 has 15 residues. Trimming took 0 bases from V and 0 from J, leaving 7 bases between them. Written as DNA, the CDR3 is TGTGCCAGCAGCTTGGAGGGAAACTCCTACAATGAGCAGTTCTTC. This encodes CASSLEGNSYNEQFF. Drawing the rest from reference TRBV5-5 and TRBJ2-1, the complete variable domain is DAGVTQSPTHLIKTRGQQVTLRCSPISGHKSVSWYQQVLGQGPQFIFQYYEKEERGRGNFPDRFSARQFPNYSSELNVNALLLGDSALYLCASSLEGNSYNEQFFGPGTRLTVL.

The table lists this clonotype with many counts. The CDR3 reads CASSLPTSGSTDTQYF. Here the CDR3 DNA reads TGTGCCAGCAGCTTACCTACTAGCGGTAGCACAGATACGCAGTATTTT. This chain links TRBV7-2 with TRBJ2-3; TRBD2 matches at 8 bases. Losses at the gene ends were 2 bases for V and 0 bases for J; bases not matched to a gene: 4. Germline V gives CDR1 SGHTA, CDR2 FQGNSA. This CDR3 region has 16 residues. Together with reference TRBV7-2 and TRBJ2-3, the CDR3 gives the full variable domain: GAGVSQSPSNKVTEKGKDVELRCDPISGHTALYWYRQSLGQGLEFLIYFQGNSAPDKSGLPSDRFSAERTGGSVSTLTIQRTQQEDSAVYLCASSLPTSGSTDTQYFGPGTRLTVL.

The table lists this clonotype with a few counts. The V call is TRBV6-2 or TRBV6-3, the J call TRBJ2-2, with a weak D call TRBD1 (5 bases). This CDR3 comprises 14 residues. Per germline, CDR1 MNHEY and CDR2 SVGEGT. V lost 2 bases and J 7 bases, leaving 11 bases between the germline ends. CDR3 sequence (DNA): TGTGCCAGCAGTTACCCCCCGGACAACGGGGAGCTGTTTTTT. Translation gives CASSYPPDNGELFF.

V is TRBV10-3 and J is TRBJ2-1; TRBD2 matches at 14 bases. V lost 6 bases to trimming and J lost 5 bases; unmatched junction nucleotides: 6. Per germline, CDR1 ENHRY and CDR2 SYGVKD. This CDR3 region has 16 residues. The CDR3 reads CAISVPGLAGDNEQFF. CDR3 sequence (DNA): TGTGCCATCAGCGTTCCGGGACTAGCGGGGGACAATGAGCAGTTCTTC.

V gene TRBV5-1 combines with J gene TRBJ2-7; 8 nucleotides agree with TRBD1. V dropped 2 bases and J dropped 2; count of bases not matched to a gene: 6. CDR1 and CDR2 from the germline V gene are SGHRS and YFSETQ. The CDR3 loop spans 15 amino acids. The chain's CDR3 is CASSLLTGAAYEQYF. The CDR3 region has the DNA TGCGCCAGCAGCTTACTGACAGGGGCGGCCTACGAGCAGTACTTC.

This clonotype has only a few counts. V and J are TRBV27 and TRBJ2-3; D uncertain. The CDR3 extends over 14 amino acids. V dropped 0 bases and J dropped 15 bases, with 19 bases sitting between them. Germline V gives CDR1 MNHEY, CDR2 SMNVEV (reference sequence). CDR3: CASSLSIGQYDQYF. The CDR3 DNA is TGTGCCAGCAGTTTATCGATTGGGCAGTACGATCAATATTTT.

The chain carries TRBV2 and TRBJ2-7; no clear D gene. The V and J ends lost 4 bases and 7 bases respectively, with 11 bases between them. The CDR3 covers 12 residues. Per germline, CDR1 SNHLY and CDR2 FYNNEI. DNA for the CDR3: TGTGCCAGCAGTGTTCGTGACGGGGAGCAGTACTTC. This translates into CASSVRDGEQYF.

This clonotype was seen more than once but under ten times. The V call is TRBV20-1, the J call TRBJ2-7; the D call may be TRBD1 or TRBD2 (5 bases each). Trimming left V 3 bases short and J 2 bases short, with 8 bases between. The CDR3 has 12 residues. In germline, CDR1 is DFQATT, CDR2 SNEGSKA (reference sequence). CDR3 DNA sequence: TGCAGTGCTAGGAGGGGTCCCTACGAGCAGTACTTC. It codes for CSARRGPYEQYF.

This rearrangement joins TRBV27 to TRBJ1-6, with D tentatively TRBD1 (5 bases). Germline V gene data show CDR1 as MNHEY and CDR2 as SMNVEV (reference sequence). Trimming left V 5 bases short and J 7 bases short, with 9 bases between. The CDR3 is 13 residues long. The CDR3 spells CASSGDGNSPLHF. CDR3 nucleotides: TGTGCCAGCAGTGGGGACGGCAATTCACCCCTCCACTTT.